Only a few counts were recorded for the clone carrying this TCR beta chain. The entry originates in a study of T cells in Graves' hyperthyroidism and ophthalmopathy. PBMCs were sourced from around 10 ml fresh peripheral blood. TCR beta CDR3 region amplification was performed from RNA transcripts. HTBI primers drove first-round RT-PCR of the TCR CDR3. TCRdb re-analysed the multiplex PCR reads in MiXCR, keeping a single row per CDR3 protein. The sample holds hundreds of thousands of distinct CDR3 sequences, around 14% seen once. The sequencing sample was made of blood. This sequence was found in a woman between 18 and 29 years old with Graves' hyperthyroidism.

CDR3 bases: TGCAGCGTTGATGCTTCAGCGGTTAGCACAGATACGCAGTATTTT. Translation: CSVDASAVSTDTQYF. The chain links TRBV29-1 to TRBJ2-3; D perhaps matches TRBD2 (5 bases). The CDR3 covers 15 residues. V lost 3 bases and J 0 bases, leaving 13 bases between the germline ends. CDR1 is SQVTM, CDR2 ANQGSEA, per germline.